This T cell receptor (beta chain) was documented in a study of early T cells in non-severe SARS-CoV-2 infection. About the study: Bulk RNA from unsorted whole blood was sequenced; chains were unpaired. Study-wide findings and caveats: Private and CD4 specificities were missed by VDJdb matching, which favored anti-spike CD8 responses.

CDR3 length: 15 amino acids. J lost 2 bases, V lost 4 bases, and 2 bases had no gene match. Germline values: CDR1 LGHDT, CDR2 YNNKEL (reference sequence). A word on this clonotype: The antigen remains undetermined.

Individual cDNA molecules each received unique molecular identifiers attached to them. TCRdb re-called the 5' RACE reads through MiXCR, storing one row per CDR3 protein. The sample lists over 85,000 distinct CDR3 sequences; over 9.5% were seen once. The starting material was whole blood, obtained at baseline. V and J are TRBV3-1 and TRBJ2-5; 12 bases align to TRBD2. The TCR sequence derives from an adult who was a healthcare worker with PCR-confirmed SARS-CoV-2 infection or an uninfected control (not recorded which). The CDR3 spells CASSPLAGGQETQYF. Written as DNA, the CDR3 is TGTGCCAGCAGCCCCCTAGCGGGGGGGCAAGAGACCCAGTACTTC.